This T cell receptor (beta chain) was found in a study of blood T cell repertoires in COVID-19. Original handling: Estimation of nucleated cell counts was performed using reference gene primer amplification. Sequencing used immunoSEQ multiplex PCR; TCRdb keeps in-frame clones, though not all of them. That table supplies the V and J calls and clone size; D and trimming were determined from the DNA. The sample shows about 100,000 clones, about 91% of them seen only once. V lost 0 bases and J 6 bases, leaving 19 bases between the germline ends. CDR1 SGDLS and CDR2 YYNGEE come from the germline V gene. The CDR3 contains 17 residues.

The rearrangement uses TRBV9 and TRBJ1-3, with D possibly matching TRBD1 (6 bases). The sequence came from a human donor in a cohort sampled during active COVID-19. Sequenced input: peripheral blood. CDR3 nucleotide sequence: TGTGCCAGCAGCGTAGATGACGGGGGGCTTCTTGAAAACACCATATATTTT. This codes for CASSVDDGGLLENTIYF.